The 30 T cell receptor beta chains below all came from one sample that was sequenced in a study of CD4 and CD8 cells across lung adenocarcinoma regions (dated by TCRdb to 2016 to 2019). The receptor library was made with PCR. For sequencing, a HiSeq X Ten was employed. The public reads were reanalyzed by TCRdb: fastp trimming at Q25, MiXCR alignment, in-frame beta chains only. Rows are combined by CDR3 protein, so each entry shows the most common genes and DNA. Here the sample has around 10,000 distinct CDR3 sequences; over 45% occur a single time. Roughly a third of the sample comes from the top ten. The sample was CD8+ T cells from the margin of a lung tumor. What this sample's cell subset or site label stands for: tumor margin region. These receptors came from a male donor with lung adenocarcinoma. The CD4 and CD8 labels of this study may be unreliable.

This chain uses TRBV6-2 or TRBV6-3 with TRBJ2-1, with 9 bases matching TRBD2. V trimming: 11 bases; J trimming: 8 bases; junction bases outside the gene matches: 13. CDR1 MNHEY and CDR2 SVGEGT come from the germline V gene. The length of the CDR3 is 14 residues. The CDR3 sequence is CAVTQAGGSDEQFF. As DNA, the CDR3 is TGTGCCGTAACCCAGGCGGGAGGGTCCGATGAGCAGTTCTTC.

This chain connects TRBV10-3 to TRBJ2-3; 8 bases match TRBD1. The end of the DNA is better explained by TRBJ2-7, so the J call may be wrong. Germline V gene sequence: CDR1 ENHRY, CDR2 SYGVKD. The CDR3 has 20 amino acids. This CDR3 reads CAISVGITGTGSHGANEQYF. CDR3 in DNA: TGTGCCATCAGCGTTGGAATAACCGGGACAGGTTCTCACGGGGCAAATGAGCAGTACTTC.

Relative to its sample, this clonotype is medium-sized. This chain joins TRBV6-1 and TRBJ2-7; D possibly corresponds to TRBD2 (7 bases). Germline CDR1 reads MNHNS; CDR2 reads SASEGT. The CDR3 loop spans 15 amino acids. Trimming removed 2 bases at V and 2 bases at J, with 13 bases between. CDR3 nucleotide sequence: TGTGCCAGCAGTGAAAAGGAGGGGGGGACCTACGAGCAGTACTTC. It is translated as CASSEKEGGTYEQYF.

This clonotype is large in the sample. In nucleotides, the CDR3 is TGTGCCAGCAGTAGGGACGGGGATCAAGAGACCCAGTACTTC. Translation: CASSRDGDQETQYF. The V and J genes are TRBV6-5 and TRBJ2-5; tentatively, D is TRBD1 or TRBD2 (5 bases each). The CDR3 has 14 residues. Trimming took off 5 bases at V and 2 bases at J, with 12 bases between the two ends. Germline V gene lookup returns CDR1 MNHEY and CDR2 SVGAGI.

This clonotype was recorded only once. The chain joins TRBV6-1 to TRBJ2-3; D might be TRBD1 (6 bases). Germline values: CDR1 MNHNS, CDR2 SASEGT. The CDR3 extends over 13 amino acids. V shed 9 bases and J shed 9 bases, with 19 bases lying between them. The CDR3: CARGRDIKDTQYF. The CDR3 coding sequence is TGTGCCAGGGGCCGGGACATCAAAGACACGCAGTATTTT.

This clonotype is medium-sized by share. This chain uses TRBV6-6 with TRBJ2-3; 7 bases are a match to TRBD1. The CDR3 has 15 residues. Trimming took 7 bases from V and 1 from J; bases not matched to a gene: 8. Germline values: CDR1 MNHNY, CDR2 SVGAGI (reference sequence). The CDR3 is CASTDRDRGTDTQYF. The CDR3 DNA reads TGTGCCAGCACCGACAGGGACAGAGGCACAGATACGCAGTATTTT.

This clonotype has just a few counts. The gene calls are TRBV27 and TRBJ2-3; no clear D. Trimming removed 7 bases at V and 3 bases at J, with 5 bases between. Germline CDR1 and CDR2: MNHEY and SMNVEV (reference sequence). This CDR3 is 11 amino acids long. CDR3 bases: TGTGCCAGCACCGATACAGATACGCAGTATTTT. It encodes CASTDTDTQYF.

This clonotype appeared a few times. A much larger clone is a single base away; this may be a read error. The rearrangement links TRBV6-1 to TRBJ1-1; no definite D call. V lost 6 bases, J lost 11 bases, and 16 bases lay in between. The germline V gene encodes CDR1 MNHNS and CDR2 SASEGT. CDR3 length: 12 amino acids. The CDR3, as DNA: TGTGCCAGCAGCACCGATACGGCCAAGGCTTTCTTT. Translated: CASSTDTAKAFF.

With regard to this clonotype: Since the CDR3 does not end with the conserved phenylalanine or tryptophan, this likely comes from a read error. No DNA is shown, since the ends of the CDR3 on it are uncertain; the CDR3 is the one TCRdb lists. The V and J genes are TRBV7-6 and TRBJ2-3; the tabulated D call, TRBD2, remains unverified against the DNA. Germline V gives CDR1 SGHVS, CDR2 FNYEAQ. Ends included, the CDR3 has 16 residues. CDR3 sequence reads: CASSPSYPSSYNEQFI.

This clonotype has a count of ten or more. The chain is built from TRBV27 and TRBJ2-1; no definite D call. CDR1 is MNHEY, CDR2 SMNVEV, per germline (reference sequence). This CDR3 is 15 amino acids long. Trimming shortened V by 3 bases and J by 8 bases, and 17 bases separated the two germline ends. Here the CDR3 reads CASSLELSTWDEQFF. The CDR3 DNA follows: TGTGCCAGCAGTTTGGAACTATCGACGTGGGATGAGCAGTTCTTC.

Turning to this clonotype: This may be a read error: a much more frequent sequence differs by one nucleotide. V gene TRBV27 combines with J gene TRBJ2-4, with 7 bases matching TRBD2. The better agreement between TRBJ2-1 and the DNA end casts doubt on the J call. The CDR3 loop spans 13 amino acids. CDR1 and CDR2 (germline): MNHEY, SMNVEV (reference sequence). This chain's CDR3 is CASSLYTSETQFF. The DNA for the CDR3 is TGTGCCAGCAGTTTGTACACTAGCGAGACCCAGTTCTTC.

This clonotype has more than one count but fewer than ten. J is TRBJ2-5 and V is TRBV3-1; D is perhaps TRBD1 or TRBD2 (5 bases each). This CDR3 has 16 residues. Germline V lookup: CDR1 LGHDT, CDR2 YNNKEL (reference sequence). Trimming removed 0 bases from V and 4 bases from J, with 15 bases in between. CDR3 residues: CASSQDRVARGETQYF. CDR3 bases: TGTGCCAGCAGCCAAGATCGGGTAGCGAGGGGAGAGACCCAGTACTTC.

This clonotype is medium-sized by share. The rearrangement joins TRBV4-1 to TRBJ2-1; 8 bases agree with TRBD2. V lost 3 bases, J lost 7 bases, and 17 bases stayed unmatched. Germline CDR1 and CDR2: MGHRA and YSYEKL. The CDR3 is 18 residues long. CDR3 amino acids: CASSHSTLYRRGGNEQFF. The CDR3 DNA follows: TGCGCCAGCAGCCATTCCACTTTATACCGCCGGGGGGGAAATGAGCAGTTCTTC.

The chain carries TRBV10-1 and TRBJ2-3; D might be TRBD2 (7 bases). The CDR3 totals 16 residues. V shed 4 bases and J shed 9 bases, with 23 bases lying between them. Germline values: CDR1 WNHNN, CDR2 SYGVQD (reference sequence). The chain's CDR3 is CASSGRGGRARETQYF. The CDR3, as DNA: TGCGCCAGCAGTGGTCGCGGGGGCCGCGCGAGGGAGACGCAGTATTTT.

This clonotype was seen a handful of times. The chain is built from TRBV5-3 and TRBJ2-4, with a possible D match to TRBD1 (6 bases). With the DNA end fitting TRBJ2-5 better, the J assignment may be wrong. TRBV5-3 is noted as an ORF with a role that remains uncertain. CDR3 length equals 17 residues. DNA for the CDR3: TGTGCCAGAAGCTTCTTCCATCGGGACACCCGAGGGGAGACCCAGTACTTC. It yields the protein CARSFFHRDTRGETQYF.

The rearrangement links TRBV10-1 to TRBJ2-7; TRBD2 might be the D (6 bases). V gave up 10 bases and J gave up 1 base, with 26 bases separating them. CDR3 length: 17 amino acids. The germline V gene encodes CDR1 WNHNN and CDR2 SYGVQD (reference sequence). The CDR3 protein is CAISGVTGQDYSYEQYF. CDR3 in DNA: TGCGCCATTAGTGGTGTTACCGGGCAGGACTATTCCTACGAGCAGTACTTC.

Details on this clonotype: At one end, the junction sequence differs from germline, possibly due to a read error. CDR3 DNA: TGTGCCAGCAGTCCGCGGCGGGGGGGCCTTACAGGTACGCAGTATTTT. Encoded protein: CASSPRRGGLTGTQYF. The chain couples TRBV27 to TRBJ2-3, with 9 nucleotides matching TRBD2. This CDR3 spans 16 amino acids. Germline assignment: CDR1 MNHEY and CDR2 SMNVEV (reference sequence).

The rearrangement uses TRBV11-1 and TRBJ2-3, with D possibly matching TRBD1 (5 bases). Trimming shortened V by 5 bases and J by 2 bases, and 17 bases separated the two germline ends. Germline assignment: CDR1 SGHAT and CDR2 FQDESV (reference sequence). The length of the CDR3 is 16 residues. The CDR3 here is CASSLTRVEHTDTQYF. CDR3 nucleotide sequence: TGTGCCAGCAGCCTCACCAGGGTAGAACACACAGATACGCAGTATTTT.

The gene calls are TRBV5-1 and TRBJ2-5; D gene ambiguous. Trimming left V 0 bases short and J 2 bases short, with 8 bases between. Per germline, CDR1 SGHRS and CDR2 YFSETQ. The CDR3 totals 14 residues. The CDR3, as DNA: TGCGCCAGCAGCTTGGAGTCAAAACAAGAGACCCAGTACTTC. Protein product: CASSLESKQETQYF.

This chain joins TRBV4-1 and TRBJ1-4, with D uncertain. The CDR3 is 14 amino acids. Germline CDR1 MGHRA, CDR2 YSYEKL. V was shortened by 4 bases and J by 5 bases, with 11 bases between the two germline ends. The CDR3 spells CASSRSLSNEKLFF. In DNA form, the CDR3 reads TGCGCCAGCAGCCGCTCCCTATCCAATGAAAAACTGTTTTTT.

The chain combines TRBV30 with TRBJ1-5; 7 nucleotides agree with TRBD1. Looked up from germline, CDR1 is GTSNPN and CDR2 is SVGIG (reference sequence). Losses at the gene ends were 0 bases for V and 0 bases for J; bases not matched to a gene: 5. This CDR3 is 16 amino acids long. The CDR3 sequence is CAWSVGGPDSNQPQHF. The CDR3 nucleotides are TGTGCCTGGAGTGTAGGGGGCCCCGATAGCAATCAGCCCCAGCATTTT.

The chain links TRBV6-1 to TRBJ2-5; 7 bases align to TRBD2. There are 13 residues in the CDR3. Trimming cost V 2 bases and J 11 bases; bases outside gene matches: 8. CDR1 and CDR2 from the germline V gene are MNHNS and SASEGT. This CDR3 is CASSEQTGGGQYF. The CDR3 DNA sequence: TGTGCCAGCAGTGAACAGACGGGAGGCGGGCAGTACTTC.

As for this clonotype: Germline is not matched at one junction end, which may reflect a read error. The rearrangement uses TRBV6-1 and TRBJ2-3; TRBD2 aligns across 9 bases. The CDR3 covers 16 residues. CDR1 and CDR2 from the germline V gene are MNHNS and SASEGT. The CDR3 sequence: CASSGAGGPGTETLYF. For the CDR3, the DNA is TGTGCCAGCTCGGGCGCGGGAGGGCCTGGCACCGAGACGCTGTATTTT.

This clonotype is medium-sized. The V and J genes are TRBV6-1 and TRBJ2-1; D is unclear. CDR1 MNHNS and CDR2 SASEGT come from the germline V gene. V lost 6 bases and J 3 bases, leaving 9 bases between the germline ends. There are 13 residues in the CDR3. The CDR3 protein is CASSPPIYNEQFF. The CDR3 DNA reads as TGTGCCAGCAGCCCCCCTATCTACAATGAGCAGTTCTTC.

This clonotype is a singleton in its sample. The junction differs from germline at one of its ends, possibly a read error. The chain carries TRBV7-2 and TRBJ2-3; TRBD2 matches 8 bases. Germline V gene sequence: CDR1 SGHTA, CDR2 FQGNSA. The CDR3 is 14 residues long. The CDR3 loop is CASSGGGRQDTQYF. Written as DNA, the CDR3 is TGTGCGAGCAGCGGGGGCGGACGCCAAGATACGCAGTATTTT.

The rearrangement uses TRBV7-2 and TRBJ1-6; no reliable D call. From germline, CDR1 is SGHTA and CDR2 FQGNSA. The CDR3 is 13 residues long. The V end was cut by 7 bases, the J end by 12 bases, with 16 bases between. The CDR3 DNA reads as TGTGCCAGCACCCTTCCCAGCGGCGGACCCCTCCACTTT. Protein product: CASTLPSGGPLHF.

The rearrangement uses TRBV5-1 and TRBJ2-3; TRBD1 matches at 10 bases. Germline-derived CDR1 and CDR2 are SGHRS and YFSETQ. The V and J ends lost 3 bases and 5 bases, in that order; junction bases with no gene match: 6. This CDR3 has 15 residues. For the CDR3, the DNA is TGCGCCAGCAGCTCCGGGACAGGGGTTGGAGATACGCAGTATTTT. It codes for CASSSGTGVGDTQYF. The entire variable domain, with the rest obtained from reference TRBV5-1 and TRBJ2-3, is as follows: KAGVTQTPRYLIKTRGQQVTLSCSPISGHRSVSWYQQTPGQGLQFLFEYFSETQRNKGNFPGRFSGRQFSNSRSEMNVSTLELGDSALYLCASSSGTGVGDTQYFGPGTRLTVL.

V usage is TRBV4-1 and J usage is TRBJ2-5; TRBD2 matches 9 bases. The germline V gene has CDR1 MGHRA and CDR2 YSYEKL. Trimming took 8 bases from V and 11 from J; bases not matched to a gene: 24. The CDR3 extends over 17 amino acids. The CDR3 spells CASGIRWGGRASNEQYF. CDR3 DNA sequence: TGCGCCAGCGGGATAAGATGGGGCGGGAGGGCCTCGAATGAGCAGTACTTC.

Turning to this clonotype: At one of its ends the junction is not consistent with the germline gene, which may arise from a read error. This chain links TRBV20-1 with TRBJ2-5; perhaps TRBD2 as D (5 bases). Germline CDR1 DFQATT, CDR2 SNEGSKA (reference sequence). CDR3 length equals 13 residues. The CDR3 spells CGAEGRGTETQYF. The CDR3 DNA is TGCGGTGCCGAGGGCCGTGGCACAGAGACGCAGTACTTC.

CDR3 sequence reads: CASSFSGTIQETQYF. The CDR3 coding sequence is TGTGCCAGCAGCTTCTCCGGGACAATCCAAGAGACCCAGTACTTC. This chain links TRBV3-1 with TRBJ2-5; D might be TRBD1 (6 bases). Looked up from germline, CDR1 is LGHDT and CDR2 is YNNKEL (reference sequence). Trimming removed 5 bases from V and 1 base from J, with 14 bases in between. CDR3 length equals 15 residues.